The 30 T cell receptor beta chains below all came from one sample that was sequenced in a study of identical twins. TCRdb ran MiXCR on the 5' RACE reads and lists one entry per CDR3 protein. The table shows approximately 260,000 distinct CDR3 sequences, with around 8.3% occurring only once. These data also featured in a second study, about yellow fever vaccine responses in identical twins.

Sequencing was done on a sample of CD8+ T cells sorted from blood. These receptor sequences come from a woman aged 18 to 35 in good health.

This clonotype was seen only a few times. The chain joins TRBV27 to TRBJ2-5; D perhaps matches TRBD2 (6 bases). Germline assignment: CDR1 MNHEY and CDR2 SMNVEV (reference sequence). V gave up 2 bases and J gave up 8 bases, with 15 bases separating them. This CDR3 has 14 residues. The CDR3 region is CASSLVAEVDTQYF. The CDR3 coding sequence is TGTGCCAGCAGTTTAGTAGCGGAAGTTGATACCCAGTACTTC.

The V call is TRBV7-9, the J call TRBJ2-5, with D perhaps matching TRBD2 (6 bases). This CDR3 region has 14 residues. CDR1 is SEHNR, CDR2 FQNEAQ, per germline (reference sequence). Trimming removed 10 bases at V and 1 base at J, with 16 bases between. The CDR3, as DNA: TGTGCCACCCGGGACGGCGGGACCCAAGAGACCCAGTACTTC. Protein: CATRDGGTQETQYF.

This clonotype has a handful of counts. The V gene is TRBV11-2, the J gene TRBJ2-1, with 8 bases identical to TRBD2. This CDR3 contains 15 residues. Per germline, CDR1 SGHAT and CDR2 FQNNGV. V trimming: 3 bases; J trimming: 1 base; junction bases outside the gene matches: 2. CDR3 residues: CASSFTSGSYNEQFF. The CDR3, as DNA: TGTGCCAGCAGCTTCACTAGCGGATCCTACAATGAGCAGTTCTTC.

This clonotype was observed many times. The CDR3 reads CASSGGRSPEAFF. In DNA, the CDR3 is TGTGCCAGCAGCGGAGGACGCAGCCCTGAAGCTTTCTTT. The genes are TRBV3-1 and TRBJ1-1; D not certain. Trimming shortened V by 5 bases and J by 6 bases, and 13 bases separated the two germline ends. The CDR3 covers 13 residues. Per the germline V gene, CDR1 is LGHDT and CDR2 is YNNKEL (reference sequence).

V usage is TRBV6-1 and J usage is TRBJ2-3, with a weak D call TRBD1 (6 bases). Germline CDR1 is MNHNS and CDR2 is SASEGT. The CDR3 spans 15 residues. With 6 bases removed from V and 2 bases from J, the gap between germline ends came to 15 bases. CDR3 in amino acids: CASSLSLGATDTQYF. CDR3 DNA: TGTGCCAGCAGCCTCAGTCTGGGGGCCACAGATACGCAGTATTTT.

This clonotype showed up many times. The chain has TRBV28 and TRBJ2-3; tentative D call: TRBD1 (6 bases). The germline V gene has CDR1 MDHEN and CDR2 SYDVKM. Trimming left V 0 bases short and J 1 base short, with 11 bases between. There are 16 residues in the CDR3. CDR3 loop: CASSLWSGAGTDTQYF. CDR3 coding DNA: TGTGCCAGCAGTTTATGGTCAGGGGCAGGCACAGATACGCAGTATTTT. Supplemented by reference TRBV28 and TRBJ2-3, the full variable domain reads DVKVTQSSRYLVKRTGEKVFLECVQDMDHENMFWYRQDPGLGLRLIYFSYDVKMKEKGDIPEGYSVSREKKERFSLILESASTNQTSMYLCASSLWSGAGTDTQYFGPGTRLTVL.

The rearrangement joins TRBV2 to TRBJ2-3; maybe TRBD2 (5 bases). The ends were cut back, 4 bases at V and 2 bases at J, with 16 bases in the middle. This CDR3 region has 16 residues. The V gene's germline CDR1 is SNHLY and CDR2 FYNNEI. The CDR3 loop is CASSGLRETTTDTQYF. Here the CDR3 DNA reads TGTGCCAGCAGTGGGTTAAGGGAGACCACCACAGATACGCAGTATTTT.

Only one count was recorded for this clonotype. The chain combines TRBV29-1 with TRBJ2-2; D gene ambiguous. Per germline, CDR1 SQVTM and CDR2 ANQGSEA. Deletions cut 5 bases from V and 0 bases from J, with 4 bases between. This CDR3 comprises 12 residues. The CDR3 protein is CSVLTNTGELFF. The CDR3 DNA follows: TGCAGCGTTCTGACGAACACCGGGGAGCTGTTTTTT.

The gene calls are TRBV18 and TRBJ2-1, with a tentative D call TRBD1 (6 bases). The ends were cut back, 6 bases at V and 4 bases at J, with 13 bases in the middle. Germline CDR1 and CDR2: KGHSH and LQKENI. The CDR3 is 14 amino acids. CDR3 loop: CASSWRTEYNEQFF. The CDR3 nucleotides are TGTGCCAGCTCTTGGAGGACAGAATACAATGAGCAGTTCTTC.

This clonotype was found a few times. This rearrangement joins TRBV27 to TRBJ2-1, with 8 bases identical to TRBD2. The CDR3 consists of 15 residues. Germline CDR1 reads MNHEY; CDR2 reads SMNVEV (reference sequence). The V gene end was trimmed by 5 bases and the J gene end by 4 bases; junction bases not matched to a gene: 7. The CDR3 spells CASSPAGARYNEQFF. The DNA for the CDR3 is TGTGCCAGCAGTCCAGCGGGGGCCCGTTACAATGAGCAGTTCTTC.

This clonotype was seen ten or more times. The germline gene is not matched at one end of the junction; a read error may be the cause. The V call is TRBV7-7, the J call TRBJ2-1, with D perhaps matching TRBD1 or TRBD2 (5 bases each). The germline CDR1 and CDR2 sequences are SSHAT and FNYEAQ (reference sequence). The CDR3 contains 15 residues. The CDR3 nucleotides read TGTGCTAGCAGCCTCGGGACCGACTCCTACAATGAGCAGTTCTTC. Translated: CASSLGTDSYNEQFF.

The CDR3 coding sequence is TGTGCCAGCAGTTACCGGCTAGCGGAAAACACCGGGGAGCTGTTTTTT. This gives the protein CASSYRLAENTGELFF. The rearrangement joins TRBV6-5 to TRBJ2-2; 7 bases line up with TRBD2. The CDR3 spans 16 residues. Per the germline V gene, CDR1 is MNHEY and CDR2 is SVGAGI. V lost 2 bases to trimming and J lost 2 bases; unmatched junction nucleotides: 5.

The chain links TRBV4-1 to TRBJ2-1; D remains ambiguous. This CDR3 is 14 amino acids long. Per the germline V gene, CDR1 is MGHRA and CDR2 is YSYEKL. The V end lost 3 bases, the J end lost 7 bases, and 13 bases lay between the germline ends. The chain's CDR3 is CASSHAKGWNEQFF. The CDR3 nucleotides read TGCGCCAGCAGCCACGCAAAAGGGTGGAATGAGCAGTTCTTC.

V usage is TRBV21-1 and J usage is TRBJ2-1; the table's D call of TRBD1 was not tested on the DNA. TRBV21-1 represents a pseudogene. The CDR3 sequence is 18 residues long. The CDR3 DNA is TGTGCCAGCAGCAAAGGAGGGGGAAACATACTAATAGACAATGAGCAGTTCTTC. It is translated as CASSKGGGNILIDNEQFF.

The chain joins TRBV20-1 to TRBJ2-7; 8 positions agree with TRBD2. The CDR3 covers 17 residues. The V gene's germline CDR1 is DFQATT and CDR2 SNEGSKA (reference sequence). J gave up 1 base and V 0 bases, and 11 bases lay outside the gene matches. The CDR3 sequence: CSARDIHLSGTSYEQYF. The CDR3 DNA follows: TGCAGTGCTAGAGATATTCACCTTAGCGGGACATCCTACGAGCAGTACTTC.

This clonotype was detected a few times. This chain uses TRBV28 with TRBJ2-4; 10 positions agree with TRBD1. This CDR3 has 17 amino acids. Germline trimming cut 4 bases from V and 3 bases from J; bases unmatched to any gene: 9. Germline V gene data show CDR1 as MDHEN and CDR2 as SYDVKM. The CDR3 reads CASSYRDRGVDKNIQYF. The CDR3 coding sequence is TGTGCCAGCAGTTACCGGGACAGGGGTGTGGACAAAAACATTCAGTACTTC.

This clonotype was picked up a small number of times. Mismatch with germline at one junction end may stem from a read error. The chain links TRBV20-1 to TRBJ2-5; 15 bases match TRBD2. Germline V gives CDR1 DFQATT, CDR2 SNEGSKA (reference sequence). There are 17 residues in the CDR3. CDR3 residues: CSVRRGLAGGVQETQYF. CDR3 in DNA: TGCAGTGTTAGAAGAGGACTAGCGGGAGGGGTACAAGAGACCCAGTACTTC.

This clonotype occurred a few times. The CDR3 here is CASSAQGADTGELFF. The CDR3 region has the DNA TGTGCCAGCAGTGCCCAGGGGGCCGATACCGGGGAGCTGTTTTTT. J is TRBJ2-2 and V is TRBV25-1; 8 bases fit TRBD1. CDR3 length: 15 amino acids. V gave up 4 bases and J gave up 5 bases; unmatched junction bases: 6. Germline V gene lookup returns CDR1 MGHDK and CDR2 SYGVNS.

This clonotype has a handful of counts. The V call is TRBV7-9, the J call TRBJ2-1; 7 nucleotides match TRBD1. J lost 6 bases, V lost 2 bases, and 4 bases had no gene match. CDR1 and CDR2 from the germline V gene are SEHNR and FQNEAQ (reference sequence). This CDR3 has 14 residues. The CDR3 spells CASSLPQGVNEQFF. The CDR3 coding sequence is TGTGCCAGCAGCTTACCTCAGGGGGTCAATGAGCAGTTCTTC. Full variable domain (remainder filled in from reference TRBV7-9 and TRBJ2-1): DTGVSQNPRHKITKRGQNVTFRCDPISEHNRLYWYRQTLGQGPEFLTYFQNEAQLEKSRLLSDRFSAERPKGSFSTLEIQRTEQGDSAMYLCASSLPQGVNEQFFGPGTRLTVL.

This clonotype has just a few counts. The CDR3 protein is CASSYRDRGPTETQYF. For the CDR3, the DNA is TGTGCCAGCAGTTACCGGGACAGGGGGCCTACAGAGACCCAGTACTTC. The J gene is TRBJ2-5, the V gene TRBV28; 12 bases are a match to TRBD1. Trimming removed 4 bases from V and 4 bases from J; junction bases left unmatched: 7. The CDR3 spans 16 residues. Per the germline V gene, CDR1 is MDHEN and CDR2 is SYDVKM.

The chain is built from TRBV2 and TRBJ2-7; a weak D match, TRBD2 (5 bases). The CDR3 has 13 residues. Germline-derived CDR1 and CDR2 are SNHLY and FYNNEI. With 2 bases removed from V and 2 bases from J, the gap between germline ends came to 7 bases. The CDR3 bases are TGTGCCAGCAGTGAACAGCGGCCCTACGAGCAGTACTTC. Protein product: CASSEQRPYEQYF.

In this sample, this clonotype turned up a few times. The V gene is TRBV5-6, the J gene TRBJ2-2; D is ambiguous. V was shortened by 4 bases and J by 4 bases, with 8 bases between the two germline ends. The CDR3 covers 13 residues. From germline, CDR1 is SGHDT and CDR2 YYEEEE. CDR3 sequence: CASSIRPTGELFF. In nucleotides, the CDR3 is TGTGCCAGCAGCATCCGACCCACCGGGGAGCTGTTTTTT.

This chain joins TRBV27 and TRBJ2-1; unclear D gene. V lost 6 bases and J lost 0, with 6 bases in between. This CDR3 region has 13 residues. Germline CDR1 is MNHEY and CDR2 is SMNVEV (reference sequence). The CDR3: CASRASSYNEQFF. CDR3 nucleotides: TGTGCCAGCAGGGCCAGCTCCTACAATGAGCAGTTCTTC.

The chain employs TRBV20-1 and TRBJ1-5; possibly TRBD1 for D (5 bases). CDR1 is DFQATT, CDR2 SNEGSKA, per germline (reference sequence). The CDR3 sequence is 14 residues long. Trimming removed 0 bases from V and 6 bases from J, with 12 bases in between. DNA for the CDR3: TGCAGTGCTAGAGATAGGCAGGGAGTTCAGCCCCAGCATTTT. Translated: CSARDRQGVQPQHF.

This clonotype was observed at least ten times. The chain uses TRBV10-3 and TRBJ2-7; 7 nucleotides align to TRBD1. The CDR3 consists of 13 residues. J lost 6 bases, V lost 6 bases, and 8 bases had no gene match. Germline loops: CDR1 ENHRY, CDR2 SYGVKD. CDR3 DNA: TGTGCCATCAGATCGGACAGGTTTTCCGAGCAGTACTTC. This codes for CAIRSDRFSEQYF.

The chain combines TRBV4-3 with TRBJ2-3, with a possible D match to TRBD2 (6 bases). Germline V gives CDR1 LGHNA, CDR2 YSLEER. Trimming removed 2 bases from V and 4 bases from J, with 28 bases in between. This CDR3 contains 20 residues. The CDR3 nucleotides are TGCGCCAGCAGCCAAACTCGGATCACGGTTCCGGGAGAAGTCCCAGATACGCAGTATTTT. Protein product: CASSQTRITVPGEVPDTQYF.

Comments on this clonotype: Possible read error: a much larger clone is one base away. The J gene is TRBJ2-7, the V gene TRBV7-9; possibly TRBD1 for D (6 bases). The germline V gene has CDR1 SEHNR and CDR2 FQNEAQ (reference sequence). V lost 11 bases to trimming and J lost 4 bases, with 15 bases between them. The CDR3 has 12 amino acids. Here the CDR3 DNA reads TGTGCCTCCGAAGGACAGACGTACGAGCAGTACTTC. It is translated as CASEGQTYEQYF. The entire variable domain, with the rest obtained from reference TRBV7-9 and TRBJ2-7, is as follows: DTGVSQNPRHKITKRGQNVTFRCDPISEHNRLYWYRQTLGQGPEFLTYFQNEAQLEKSRLLSDRFSAERPKGSFSTLEIQRTEQGDSAMYLCASEGQTYEQYFGPGTRLTVT.

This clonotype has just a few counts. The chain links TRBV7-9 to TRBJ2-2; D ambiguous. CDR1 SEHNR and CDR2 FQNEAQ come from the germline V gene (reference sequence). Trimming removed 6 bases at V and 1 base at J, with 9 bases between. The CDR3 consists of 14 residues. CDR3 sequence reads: CASSRQMNTGELFF. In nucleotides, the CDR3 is TGTGCCAGCAGTCGGCAGATGAACACCGGGGAGCTGTTTTTT. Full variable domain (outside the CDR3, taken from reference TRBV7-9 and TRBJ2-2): DTGVSQNPRHKITKRGQNVTFRCDPISEHNRLYWYRQTLGQGPEFLTYFQNEAQLEKSRLLSDRFSAERPKGSFSTLEIQRTEQGDSAMYLCASSRQMNTGELFFGEGSRLTVL.

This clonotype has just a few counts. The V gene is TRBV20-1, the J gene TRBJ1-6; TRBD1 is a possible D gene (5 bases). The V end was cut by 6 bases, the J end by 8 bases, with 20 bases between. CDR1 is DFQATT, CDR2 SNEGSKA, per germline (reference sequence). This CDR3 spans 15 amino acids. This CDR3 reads CSASYRDLADSPLHF. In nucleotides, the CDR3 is TGCAGTGCCTCCTACCGGGACCTAGCGGATTCACCCCTCCACTTT.

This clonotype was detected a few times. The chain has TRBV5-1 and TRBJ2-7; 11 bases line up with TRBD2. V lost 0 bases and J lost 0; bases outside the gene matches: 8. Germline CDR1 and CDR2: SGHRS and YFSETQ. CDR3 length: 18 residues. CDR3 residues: CASSLDPAGTSGSYEQYF. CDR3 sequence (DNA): TGCGCCAGCAGCTTGGATCCCGCCGGGACTAGCGGCTCCTACGAGCAGTACTTC.